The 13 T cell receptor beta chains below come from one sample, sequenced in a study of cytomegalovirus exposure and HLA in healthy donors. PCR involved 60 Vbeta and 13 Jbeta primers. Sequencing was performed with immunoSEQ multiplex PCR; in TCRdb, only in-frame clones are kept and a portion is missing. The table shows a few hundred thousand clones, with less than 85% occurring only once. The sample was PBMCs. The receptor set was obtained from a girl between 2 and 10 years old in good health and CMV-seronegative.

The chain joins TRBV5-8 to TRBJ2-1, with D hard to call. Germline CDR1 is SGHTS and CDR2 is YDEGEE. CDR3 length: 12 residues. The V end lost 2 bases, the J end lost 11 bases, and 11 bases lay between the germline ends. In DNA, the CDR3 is TGTGCCAGCAGCTTTTTAGTAAGAAAGCAGTTCTTC. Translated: CASSFLVRKQFF.

The CDR3 sequence: CASSSPETSGYANTGELFF. The CDR3 DNA reads as TGTGCCAGCAGCTCCCCGGAGACTAGCGGTTACGCGAACACCGGGGAGCTGTTTTTT. The chain is built from TRBV7-8 and TRBJ2-2; 9 nucleotides match TRBD2. V was pared by 4 bases and J by 0 bases, with 12 bases of the junction left unmatched. Germline loops: CDR1 SGHVS, CDR2 FQNEAQ. The CDR3 consists of 19 residues.

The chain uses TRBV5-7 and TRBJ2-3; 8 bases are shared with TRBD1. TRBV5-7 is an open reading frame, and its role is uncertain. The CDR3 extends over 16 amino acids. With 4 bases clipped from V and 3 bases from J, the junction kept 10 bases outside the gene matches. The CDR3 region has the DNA TGTGCCAGCAGCACCCGACAGGGGAATTGGACAGATACGCAGTATTTT. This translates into CASSTRQGNWTDTQYF.

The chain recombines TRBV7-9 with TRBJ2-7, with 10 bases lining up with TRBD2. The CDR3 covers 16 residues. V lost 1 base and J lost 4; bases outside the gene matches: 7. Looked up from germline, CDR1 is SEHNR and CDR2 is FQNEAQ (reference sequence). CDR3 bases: TGTGCCAGCAGCTTAGTGGGGCTAGCGGGAGAGTACGAGCAGTACTTC. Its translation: CASSLVGLAGEYEQYF.

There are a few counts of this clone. CDR3 DNA: TGTGCCAGCAGCACCAGGGGGAGTGAAAAACTGTTTTTT. Translation gives CASSTRGSEKLFF. The rearrangement links TRBV27 to TRBJ1-4, with TRBD1 matching over 7 bases. The J segment lost 7 bases and the V segment lost 6 bases, leaving 5 bases of the junction unmatched. Germline assignment: CDR1 MNHEY and CDR2 SMNVEV (reference sequence). The CDR3 sequence is 13 residues long.

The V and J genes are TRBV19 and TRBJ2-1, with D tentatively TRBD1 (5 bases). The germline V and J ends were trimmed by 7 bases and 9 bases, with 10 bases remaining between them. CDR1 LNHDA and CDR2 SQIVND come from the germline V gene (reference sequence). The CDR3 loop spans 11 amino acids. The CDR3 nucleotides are TGTGCCAGTATAAGGGGCAGTGAGCAGTTCTTC. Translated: CASIRGSEQFF.

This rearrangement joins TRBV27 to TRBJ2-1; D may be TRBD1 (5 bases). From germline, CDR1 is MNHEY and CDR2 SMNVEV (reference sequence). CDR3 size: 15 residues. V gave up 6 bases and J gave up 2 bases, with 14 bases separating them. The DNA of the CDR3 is TGTGCCAGCAGCCAGGGTCAGGTTCCCTACAATGAGCAGTTCTTC. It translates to CASSQGQVPYNEQFF.

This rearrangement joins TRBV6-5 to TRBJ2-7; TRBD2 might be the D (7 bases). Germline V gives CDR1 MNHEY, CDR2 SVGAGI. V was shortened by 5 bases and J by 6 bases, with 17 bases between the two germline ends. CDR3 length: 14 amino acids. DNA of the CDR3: TGTGCCAGCAGTCCACGGGGTAGGGGGGGCGAGCAGTACTTC. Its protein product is CASSPRGRGGEQYF.

In DNA form, the CDR3 reads TGCAGCGTTGAAGGGACTAGCCTGCACGAGACCCAGTACTTC. This sequence encodes CSVEGTSLHETQYF. The chain links TRBV29-1 to TRBJ2-5, with 8 bases that match TRBD2. Germline CDR1 SQVTM, CDR2 ANQGSEA. The CDR3 consists of 14 residues. Trimming at V came to 1 base and at J to 5 bases, leaving 6 bases not matched to a gene.

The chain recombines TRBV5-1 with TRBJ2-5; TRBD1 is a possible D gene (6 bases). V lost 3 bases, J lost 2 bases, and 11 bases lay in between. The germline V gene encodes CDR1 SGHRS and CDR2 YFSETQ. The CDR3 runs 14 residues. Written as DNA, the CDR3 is TGCGCCAGCAGCTCAGGACAGACACAAGAGACCCAGTACTTC. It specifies CASSSGQTQETQYF.

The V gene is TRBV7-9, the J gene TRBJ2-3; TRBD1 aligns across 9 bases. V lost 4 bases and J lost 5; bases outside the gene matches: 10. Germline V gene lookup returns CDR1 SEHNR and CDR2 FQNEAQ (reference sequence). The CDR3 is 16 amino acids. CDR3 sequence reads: CASSSAQGAQGDTQYF. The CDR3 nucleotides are TGTGCCAGCAGCTCCGCACAGGGGGCGCAGGGAGATACGCAGTATTTT.

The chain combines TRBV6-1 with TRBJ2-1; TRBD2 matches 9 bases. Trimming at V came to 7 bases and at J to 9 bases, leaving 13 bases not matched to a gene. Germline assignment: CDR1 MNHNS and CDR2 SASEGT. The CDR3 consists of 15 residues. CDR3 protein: CASTGASGTVGEQFF. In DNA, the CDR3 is TGTGCCAGCACAGGTGCTAGCGGGACCGTCGGTGAGCAGTTCTTC.

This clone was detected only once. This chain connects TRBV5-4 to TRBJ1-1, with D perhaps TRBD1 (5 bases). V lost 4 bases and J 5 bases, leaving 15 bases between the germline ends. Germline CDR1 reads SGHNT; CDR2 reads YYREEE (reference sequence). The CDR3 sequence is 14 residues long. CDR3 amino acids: CASSPSQGGTEAFF. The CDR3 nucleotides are TGTGCCAGCAGCCCCAGCCAGGGTGGAACTGAAGCTTTCTTT.